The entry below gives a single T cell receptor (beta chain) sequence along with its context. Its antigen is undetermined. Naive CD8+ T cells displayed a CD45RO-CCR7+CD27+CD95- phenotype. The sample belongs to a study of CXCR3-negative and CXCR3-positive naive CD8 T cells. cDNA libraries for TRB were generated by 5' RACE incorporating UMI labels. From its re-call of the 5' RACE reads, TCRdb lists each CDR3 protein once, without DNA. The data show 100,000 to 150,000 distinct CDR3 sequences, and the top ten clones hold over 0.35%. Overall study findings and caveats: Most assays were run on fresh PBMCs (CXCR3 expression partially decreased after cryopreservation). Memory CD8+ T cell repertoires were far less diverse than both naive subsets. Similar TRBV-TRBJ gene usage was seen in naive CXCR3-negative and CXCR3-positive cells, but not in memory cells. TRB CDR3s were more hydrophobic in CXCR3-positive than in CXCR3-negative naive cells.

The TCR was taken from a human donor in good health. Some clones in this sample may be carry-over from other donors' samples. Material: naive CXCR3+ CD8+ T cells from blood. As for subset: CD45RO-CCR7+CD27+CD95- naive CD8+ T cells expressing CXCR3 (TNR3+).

CDR3 protein: CASSFGTGGGNEKLFF. The V call is TRBV5-1, the J call TRBJ1-4; TCRdb's D call, TRBD1, is unchecked because there is no DNA. The CDR3 totals 16 residues. Germline CDR1 reads SGHRS; CDR2 reads YFSETQ.